The clone carrying this T cell receptor beta chain has ten or more counts. This sample stems from a study of T cells in Graves' hyperthyroidism and ophthalmopathy. Trimming removed 1 base from V and 4 bases from J, with 8 bases in between. CDR1 and CDR2 (germline): SEHNR, FQNEAQ (reference sequence). The CDR3 covers 14 residues. Each 10 ml fresh peripheral blood draw supplied the PBMCs. Amplification targeted TCR beta CDR3 regions from RNA transcripts. First-round RT-PCR of the TCR CDR3 relied on the HTBI primer set. From the multiplex PCR reads, TCRdb called clonotypes with MiXCR, one entry per CDR3 protein. The table includes 250,000 or so distinct CDR3 sequences, roughly 15% detected once.

Sequenced sample: blood. The V gene is TRBV7-9, the J gene TRBJ1-3; D gene unclear. This receptor was identified in a woman aged 50 to 60 with Graves' hyperthyroidism that later progressed to Graves' ophthalmopathy. CDR3 amino acids: CASSLDPAGNTIYF. CDR3 nucleotide sequence: TGTGCCAGCAGCTTAGACCCAGCCGGAAACACCATATATTTT.